Listed here are 22 T cell receptor beta chains from one sample, sequenced in a study of PD-L1 blockade in urothelial cancer. Indicated time point: pretreatment peripheral blood. Data came from immunoSEQ multiplex PCR; TCRdb stores just in-frame clones and leaves some out. The table includes around 86,000 clones, roughly 80% detected once. The source material was PBMCs, sampled around atezolizumab (anti-PD-L1) treatment. These receptors all stem from a man aged 40-49 years with urothelial cancer.

The chain joins TRBV21-1 to TRBJ1-2; the table names TRBD1, a call not compared with the DNA. TRBV21-1 is tagged as a pseudogene. The CDR3 is 14 amino acids. The CDR3 spells CASRDRVLNYGYTF. CDR3 coding DNA: TGTGCCAGCAGGGACAGGGTTCTTAACTATGGCTACACCTTC.

This clone came up a few times. This sequence joins TRBV6-1 and TRBJ2-7, with 7 bases identical to TRBD1. Germline V CDR1 and CDR2: MNHNS, SASEGT. There are 15 residues in the CDR3. Germline trimming cut 0 bases from V and 0 bases from J; bases unmatched to any gene: 2. CDR3 nucleotides: TGTGCCAGCAGTGAAGCCGGGACAGTCTCCTACGAGCAGTACTTC. This translates into CASSEAGTVSYEQYF.

The chain employs TRBV6-7 and TRBJ2-7; 7 bases are a match to TRBD1. TRBV6-7 is treated as an ORF (open reading frame) with a function not yet certain. Unmatched junction bases numbered 15, after V lost 8 bases and J lost 5 bases. This CDR3 is 15 amino acids long. The CDR3 nucleotides are TGTGCCAGCGGACAACCCCTGACAGGGCGGCACGAGCAGTACTTC. This sequence encodes CASGQPLTGRHEQYF.

The genes are TRBV5-4 and TRBJ2-7, with 12 bases that match TRBD2. CDR1 and CDR2 (germline): SGHNT, YYREEE (reference sequence). The CDR3 runs to 16 residues. Losses at the gene ends were 3 bases for V and 3 bases for J; bases not matched to a gene: 7. The CDR3 protein is CASSSRPTSGSYEQYF. The CDR3, as DNA: TGTGCCAGCAGCTCCCGACCGACTAGCGGGAGCTACGAGCAGTACTTC.

The chain couples TRBV11-2 to TRBJ2-3; TRBD1 matches at 7 bases. With V trimmed by 3 bases and J by 2 bases, 2 bases remained unmatched. CDR1 and CDR2 from the germline V gene are SGHAT and FQNNGV. CDR3 size: 14 residues. The CDR3 DNA follows: TGTGCCAGCAGCTTGACAGGGTTCACAGATACGCAGTATTTT. Translation: CASSLTGFTDTQYF.

The chain links TRBV6-5 to TRBJ1-4; no firm D call. There are 13 residues in the CDR3. Between the trimmed V and J ends, which lost 6 bases and 7 bases, there was a span of 12 bases. Looked up from germline, CDR1 is MNHEY and CDR2 is SVGAGI. The CDR3 spells CASSSAGSEKLFF. In DNA, the CDR3 is TGTGCCAGCAGCTCCGCGGGGAGTGAAAAACTGTTTTTT.

The chain links TRBV7-9 to TRBJ2-3, with 8 positions matching TRBD1. The germline V gene encodes CDR1 SEHNR and CDR2 FQNEAQ (reference sequence). CDR3 size: 14 residues. J was trimmed by 4 bases and V by 3 bases; bases with no gene match: 3. The DNA of the CDR3 is TGTGCCAGCAGCTTGACAGGGGTCTCAGATACGCAGTATTTT. As protein: CASSLTGVSDTQYF.

The gene calls are TRBV6-1 and TRBJ1-5, with a possible D match to TRBD1 (5 bases). The CDR3 length is 14 residues. Trimming removed 4 bases at V and 3 bases at J, with 10 bases between. From germline, CDR1 is MNHNS and CDR2 SASEGT. The CDR3 loop is CASSGTFHNQPQHF. In nucleotides, the CDR3 is TGTGCCAGCAGTGGGACATTCCACAATCAGCCCCAGCATTTT.

The V and J genes are TRBV5-4 and TRBJ2-1, with 7 bases matching TRBD2. V shed 2 bases, J shed 3 bases, and the junction held 5 bases outside the gene matches. CDR3 length: 15 residues. Germline lookup yields CDR1 SGHNT and CDR2 YYREEE (reference sequence). The CDR3: CASSFGGRVYNEQFF. The CDR3 coding sequence is TGTGCCAGCAGCTTTGGGGGGAGGGTCTACAATGAGCAGTTCTTC.

This sequence joins TRBV11-3 and TRBJ2-2, with 8 nucleotides matching TRBD1. CDR3 length: 14 amino acids. CDR1 is SGHNT and CDR2 is YENEEA in the germline V gene. Germline trimming cut 6 bases from V and 8 bases from J; bases unmatched to any gene: 8. The CDR3 sequence is CASSRQGAGGELFF. CDR3 DNA sequence: TGTGCCAGCAGTCGTCAGGGGGCCGGGGGGGAGCTGTTTTTT.

V and J are TRBV5-1 and TRBJ2-5; D may be TRBD2 (6 bases). V lost 4 bases and J lost 9, with 19 bases in between. CDR1 is SGHRS, CDR2 YFSETQ, per germline. The CDR3 loop spans 14 amino acids. Here the CDR3 DNA reads TGCGCCAGCAGCCTATTTAGCGGAAGAGATTCCCAGTACTTC. Protein: CASSLFSGRDSQYF. The whole variable domain, filled in from reference TRBV5-1 and TRBJ2-5, reads KAGVTQTPRYLIKTRGQQVTLSCSPISGHRSVSWYQQTPGQGLQFLFEYFSETQRNKGNFPGRFSGRQFSNSRSEMNVSTLELGDSALYLCASSLFSGRDSQYFGPGTRLLVL.

There are many counts of this clone. The CDR3 loop is CASSGTGGATNYGYTF. CDR3 nucleotide sequence: TGTGCCAGCAGCGGGACAGGGGGCGCGACTAACTATGGCTACACCTTC. This chain connects TRBV2 to TRBJ1-2; 12 bases fit TRBD1. The ends lost 6 bases at V and 0 bases at J; junction bases unmatched: 5. Germline-derived CDR1 and CDR2 are SNHLY and FYNNEI. This CDR3 region has 16 residues.

The chain has TRBV28 and TRBJ2-7; 8 bases map to TRBD2. V shed 3 bases, J shed 7 bases, and the junction held 8 bases outside the gene matches. The CDR3 sequence is 14 residues long. Looked up from germline, CDR1 is MDHEN and CDR2 is SYDVKM. CDR3 nucleotide sequence: TGTGCCAGCAGTTTCGGCGGGAGGTCGAAGGAGCAGTACTTC. Encoded protein: CASSFGGRSKEQYF.

This chain uses TRBV27 with TRBJ1-2, with 10 bases that match TRBD1. The V gene end was trimmed by 6 bases and the J gene end by 4 bases; junction bases not matched to a gene: 5. Per the germline V gene, CDR1 is MNHEY and CDR2 is SMNVEV (reference sequence). The CDR3 runs to 14 residues. In nucleotides, the CDR3 is TGTGCCAGCAGCCGAGGGGACAGGGGCTATGGCTACACCTTC. It specifies CASSRGDRGYGYTF.

The genes are TRBV19 and TRBJ2-3, with 8 bases aligning to TRBD2. Germline V lookup: CDR1 LNHDA, CDR2 SQIVND (reference sequence). This CDR3 is built from 14 residues. V gave up 6 bases and J gave up 3 bases; unmatched junction bases: 5. This CDR3 is CASSLGGGTDTQYF. The CDR3 nucleotides are TGTGCCAGTAGCCTCGGGGGGGGGACAGATACGCAGTATTTT.

The chain uses TRBV10-3 and TRBJ1-2; tentatively, D is TRBD1 (5 bases). CDR3 length: 13 residues. Germline V CDR1 and CDR2: ENHRY, SYGVKD. The ends were cut back, 2 bases at V and 8 bases at J, with 12 bases in the middle. The CDR3 is CAISERGEWGYTF. The CDR3 DNA is TGTGCCATCAGTGAGCGGGGGGAGTGGGGCTACACCTTC.

This rearrangement joins TRBV6-5 to TRBJ1-2; D might be TRBD1 (6 bases). The CDR3 totals 13 residues. Deletions cut 9 bases from V and 5 bases from J, with 16 bases between. CDR1 and CDR2 (germline): MNHEY, SVGAGI. CDR3 protein: CASTGRVGYGYTF. CDR3 coding DNA: TGTGCCAGTACAGGGAGGGTTGGGTATGGCTACACCTTC.

The chain is built from TRBV25-1 and TRBJ2-5; 9 positions agree with TRBD2. After removal of 3 bases from V and 9 bases from J, the junction contained 14 bases not matched to a gene. CDR3 size: 16 residues. Germline V gives CDR1 MGHDK, CDR2 SYGVNS. As DNA, the CDR3 is TGTGCCAGCAGTGAGGGGGCGGGAGGGCCTAGGAGACCCCAGTACTTC. This codes for CASSEGAGGPRRPQYF.

This clone came up once. The V and J genes are TRBV19 and TRBJ1-2, with a weak D call TRBD1 (6 bases). The CDR3 loop spans 15 amino acids. Trimming shortened V by 4 bases and J by 3 bases, and 15 bases separated the two germline ends. Germline V gene lookup returns CDR1 LNHDA and CDR2 SQIVND (reference sequence). CDR3 coding DNA: TGTGCCAGTAGTAAGAGGGTACAGGGCGACTATGGCTACACCTTC. Protein sequence: CASSKRVQGDYGYTF. The variable domain in full, completed from reference TRBV19 and TRBJ1-2, reads DGGITQSPKYLFRKEGQNVTLSCEQNLNHDAMYWYRQDPGQGLRLIYYSQIVNDFQKGDIAEGYSVSREKKESFPLTVTSAQKNPTAFYLCASSKRVQGDYGYTFGSGTRLTVV.

CDR3 sequence reads: CASTRDRSTDTQYF. The CDR3 DNA reads TGTGCCAGCACCCGGGACAGAAGCACAGATACGCAGTATTTT. This chain joins TRBV2 and TRBJ2-3; TRBD1 agrees at 7 bases. Germline assignment: CDR1 SNHLY and CDR2 FYNNEI. The CDR3 has 14 residues. The ends lost 7 bases at V and 0 bases at J; junction bases unmatched: 4.

This chain uses TRBV7-2 with TRBJ2-1, with 7 bases identical to TRBD2. The CDR3 loop spans 16 amino acids. J lost 4 bases, V lost 5 bases, and 11 bases had no gene match. Germline V CDR1 and CDR2: SGHTA, FQGNSA. The CDR3 region is CASSKKGRELYNEQFF. The CDR3 coding sequence is TGTGCCAGCAGCAAAAAGGGGCGGGAGTTGTACAATGAGCAGTTCTTC.

This clone was detected a few times. The rearrangement uses TRBV7-8 and TRBJ1-1, with a possible D match to TRBD1 (5 bases). Germline CDR1 reads SGHVS; CDR2 reads FQNEAQ. The ends were cut back, 5 bases at V and 0 bases at J, with 10 bases in the middle. This CDR3 contains 14 residues. CDR3 sequence (DNA): TGTGCCAGCAGCAGAGACAGACTGAACACTGAAGCTTTCTTT. Residues: CASSRDRLNTEAFF.